A single sample gave rise to the 24 T cell receptor beta chains below, sequenced in a study of cytomegalovirus exposure and HLA in healthy donors. Data came from immunoSEQ multiplex PCR; TCRdb stores just in-frame clones and leaves some out. The sample has 220,000 or so clones; 87% are singletons. Sequenced material: PBMCs. The receptor source for this set is a woman between 18 and 29 years old in good health and CMV-seropositive.

The chain uses TRBV27 and TRBJ2-7, with a possible D match to TRBD1 (5 bases). The CDR3 length is 15 residues. V was trimmed by 9 bases and J by 2 bases, leaving 20 bases between them. Germline V gives CDR1 MNHEY, CDR2 SMNVEV (reference sequence). The CDR3 DNA reads TGTGCCAGTAATAGGGGTGGGCGCCCCCCCTACGAGCAGTACTTC. It translates to CASNRGGRPPYEQYF.

This chain links TRBV29-1 with TRBJ2-6; D is unclear. Trimming removed 5 bases at V and 4 bases at J, with 12 bases between. Germline-derived CDR1 and CDR2 are SQVTM and ANQGSEA. This CDR3 is built from 14 residues. The CDR3, as DNA: TGCAGCGTTTGGCCGCTTAGCGGGGCCAACGTCCTGACTTTC. Protein: CSVWPLSGANVLTF.

The chain joins TRBV28 to TRBJ1-2; D is undetermined. Germline CDR1 and CDR2: MDHEN and SYDVKM. The CDR3 consists of 12 residues. V lost 6 bases, J lost 2 bases, and 7 bases lay in between. For the CDR3, the DNA is TGTGCCAGCAGCAAGCTGAACTATGGCTACACCTTC. Protein: CASSKLNYGYTF.

This rearrangement joins TRBV7-3 to TRBJ2-2, with D perhaps TRBD2 (5 bases). Germline values: CDR1 SGHTA, CDR2 FQGTGA. The V and J ends lost 6 bases and 5 bases respectively, with 10 bases between them. This CDR3 region has 13 residues. CDR3 protein: CASSWAGTGELFF. The DNA of the CDR3 is TGTGCCAGCAGTTGGGCGGGTACCGGGGAGCTGTTTTTT.

CDR3 bases: TGTGCCAGCAGTTACTCGTCAGTCAGGCCCAATGAGCAGTTCTTC. It specifies CASSYSSVRPNEQFF. The V gene is TRBV6-8, the J gene TRBJ2-1, with unresolved D. The V end was cut by 0 bases, the J end by 6 bases, with 12 bases between. The CDR3 loop spans 15 amino acids. CDR1 MNHGY and CDR2 SAAAGT come from the germline V gene.

This chain links TRBV30 with TRBJ1-1; TRBD1 matches at 9 bases. Germline V gives CDR1 GTSNPN, CDR2 SVGIG (reference sequence). V dropped 0 bases and J dropped 4; count of bases not matched to a gene: 3. This CDR3 comprises 14 residues. Here the CDR3 reads CAWSVDRGITEAFF. CDR3 DNA: TGTGCCTGGAGTGTGGACAGGGGAATCACTGAAGCTTTCTTT.

This clone was seen just once. This sequence joins TRBV2 and TRBJ2-1, with D tentatively TRBD1 (6 bases). Germline V gene data show CDR1 as SNHLY and CDR2 as FYNNEI. The CDR3 runs 15 residues. V lost 6 bases, J lost 2 bases, and 14 bases lay in between. The CDR3 protein is CASRSDQGPYNEQFF. CDR3 in DNA: TGTGCCAGCAGGTCCGATCAGGGGCCCTACAATGAGCAGTTCTTC.

The genes are TRBV6-5 and TRBJ2-3, with a tentative D call TRBD2 (6 bases). Germline CDR1 MNHEY, CDR2 SVGAGI. V was trimmed by 7 bases and J by 2 bases, leaving 16 bases between them. The CDR3 sequence is 15 residues long. For the CDR3, the DNA is TGTGCCAGCACCCACTCAGGCGGGACCACAGATACGCAGTATTTT. Its translation is CASTHSGGTTDTQYF.

The gene calls are TRBV7-6 and TRBJ2-2, with TRBD2 matching over 8 bases. This CDR3 spans 15 amino acids. Trimming cost V 5 bases and J 2 bases; bases outside gene matches: 4. Germline V gene sequence: CDR1 SGHVS, CDR2 FNYEAQ. CDR3 nucleotides: TGTGCCAGCAGCCCACTAGCGGCTAACACCGGGGAGCTGTTTTTT. Its protein is CASSPLAANTGELFF.

The chain employs TRBV5-8 and TRBJ2-1; 7 positions match TRBD1. Germline V gene data show CDR1 as SGHTS and CDR2 as YDEGEE. J gave up 4 bases and V 4 bases, and 2 bases lay outside the gene matches. The CDR3 runs 13 residues. CDR3 sequence: CASSRQGYNEQFF. CDR3 sequence (DNA): TGTGCCAGCAGCCGACAGGGTTACAATGAGCAGTTCTTC.

The rearrangement joins TRBV5-1 to TRBJ2-7; TRBD2 might be the D (7 bases). This CDR3 spans 16 amino acids. The germline V and J ends were trimmed by 0 bases and 4 bases, with 17 bases remaining between them. CDR1 SGHRS and CDR2 YFSETQ come from the germline V gene. The CDR3 here is CASSLEVGSGTYEQYF. In DNA, the CDR3 is TGCGCCAGCAGCTTGGAGGTGGGCAGCGGGACATACGAGCAGTACTTC.

Concerning this clone: A junction end diverges from the germline sequence, so it may reflect a read error. The CDR3 loop is CSVEGWWGGETQYF. CDR3 nucleotide sequence: TGCAGCGTCGAAGGGTGGTGGGGAGGAGAGACCCAGTACTTC. The V and J genes are TRBV29-1 and TRBJ2-5; a weak D match, TRBD2 (6 bases). Germline V lookup: CDR1 SQVTM, CDR2 ANQGSEA. The CDR3 totals 14 residues.

The chain links TRBV6-5 to TRBJ1-2; 7 bases line up with TRBD1. CDR3 length: 14 amino acids. The junction had 6 bases not matched to a gene; V was cut back by 2 bases and J by 6 bases. Germline V gives CDR1 MNHEY, CDR2 SVGAGI. The chain's CDR3 is CASSYGTAWDGYTF. DNA of the CDR3: TGTGCCAGCAGTTACGGGACAGCTTGGGATGGCTACACCTTC.

The chain's CDR3 is CASSEYTEGYEQYF. In nucleotides, the CDR3 is TGTGCCAGCAGTGAATACACAGAGGGCTACGAGCAGTACTTC. The rearrangement joins TRBV25-1 to TRBJ2-7; maybe TRBD2 (5 bases). Germline CDR1 reads MGHDK; CDR2 reads SYGVNS. This CDR3 is 14 amino acids long. V dropped 0 bases and J dropped 3 bases, with 9 bases sitting between them.

The chain uses TRBV27 and TRBJ2-1, with TRBD2 identical over 7 bases. Germline V gene lookup returns CDR1 MNHEY and CDR2 SMNVEV (reference sequence). V lost 1 base and J lost 6; bases outside the gene matches: 6. This CDR3 spans 15 amino acids. CDR3 region: CASSLFFGTTNEQFF. CDR3 DNA: TGTGCCAGCAGTTTATTCTTCGGGACTACCAATGAGCAGTTCTTC.

The chain recombines TRBV7-3 with TRBJ2-3; D possibly corresponds to TRBD2 (6 bases). From germline, CDR1 is SGHTA and CDR2 FQGTGA. The CDR3 consists of 15 residues. Trimming shortened V by 4 bases and J by 4 bases, and 15 bases separated the two germline ends. CDR3 protein: CASSSLGGQADTQYF. The CDR3 DNA follows: TGTGCCAGCAGCTCCTTGGGGGGTCAAGCAGATACGCAGTATTTT.

This clone has only one observation. The CDR3 bases are TGTGCCAGCAGTGACTCTAGCGGGAGTGGCTACGAGCAGTACTTC. Translated, it gives CASSDSSGSGYEQYF. The chain employs TRBV6-4 and TRBJ2-7; 9 bases are shared with TRBD2. The V gene end was trimmed by 0 bases and the J gene end by 3 bases; junction bases not matched to a gene: 3. This CDR3 is built from 15 residues. The germline CDR1 and CDR2 sequences are MRHNA and SNTAGT.

V gene TRBV29-1 combines with J gene TRBJ2-1; 9 nucleotides match TRBD1. Germline trimming cut 8 bases from V and 4 bases from J; bases unmatched to any gene: 9. The CDR3 has 14 amino acids. Per the germline V gene, CDR1 is SQVTM and CDR2 is ANQGSEA. The CDR3 sequence: CSTRTGGAYNEQFF. The CDR3 nucleotides are TGCAGCACACGCACAGGGGGCGCTTACAATGAGCAGTTCTTC.

The chain has TRBV6-1 and TRBJ2-1; 9 nucleotides line up with TRBD2. After removal of 3 bases from V and 7 bases from J, the junction contained 4 bases not matched to a gene. The CDR3 totals 14 residues. Germline CDR1 and CDR2: MNHNS and SASEGT. The CDR3 region has the DNA TGTGCCAGCAGTGACCGGGGACTAGCTAATGAGCAGTTCTTC. Translating it yields CASSDRGLANEQFF.

This chain links TRBV2 with TRBJ2-7, with D unresolved. The CDR3 runs 12 residues. CDR1 and CDR2 from the germline V gene are SNHLY and FYNNEI. V was pared by 8 bases and J by 2 bases, with 10 bases between. This CDR3 is CASGSNPYEQYF. The CDR3 coding sequence is TGTGCCAGCGGCTCGAACCCCTACGAGCAGTACTTC.

This clone showed up just a few times. The chain recombines TRBV21-1 with TRBJ2-4; the DNA was not compared with TRBD2, the D call given in the table. TRBV21-1 is labeled a pseudogene. The CDR3 loop spans 16 amino acids. For the CDR3, the DNA is TGTGCCAGCAGCACTCCCCGACGGGAGGCTTGGAACATTCAGTACTTC. It codes for CASSTPRREAWNIQYF.

The rearrangement links TRBV6-1 to TRBJ2-3; 12 bases line up with TRBD1. Germline assignment: CDR1 MNHNS and CDR2 SASEGT. The CDR3 extends over 16 amino acids. Trimming took 0 bases from V and 4 from J; bases not matched to a gene: 2. The CDR3 loop is CASSEAGTGGADTQYF. CDR3 in DNA: TGTGCCAGCAGTGAAGCAGGGACAGGGGGCGCAGATACGCAGTATTTT.

V and J are TRBV2 and TRBJ2-2, with 10 bases matching TRBD1. Per germline, CDR1 SNHLY and CDR2 FYNNEI. Trimming cost V 4 bases and J 7 bases; bases outside gene matches: 3. The CDR3 runs 14 residues. The CDR3 DNA sequence: TGTGCCAGCAGTGGACAGGGGGCCCTCGGGGAGCTGTTTTTT. Protein: CASSGQGALGELFF.

The V call is TRBV19, the J call TRBJ1-1; 9 positions match TRBD1. J gave up 3 bases and V 3 bases, and 5 bases lay outside the gene matches. Germline CDR1 is LNHDA and CDR2 is SQIVND (reference sequence). The CDR3 extends over 15 amino acids. In DNA, the CDR3 is TGTGCCAGTAGTATTCCCGGGACAGGGTACACTGAAGCTTTCTTT. This gives the protein CASSIPGTGYTEAFF. The full variable domain, completed using reference TRBV19 and TRBJ1-1, is DGGITQSPKYLFRKEGQNVTLSCEQNLNHDAMYWYRQDPGQGLRLIYYSQIVNDFQKGDIAEGYSVSREKKESFPLTVTSAQKNPTAFYLCASSIPGTGYTEAFFGQGTRLTVV.